The clone carrying this TCR beta chain appeared a few times. The antigen is unknown. The record originates from a study of beta chain features in type 1 diabetes. Study-wide findings and caveats: TCRB CDR3 length was moderately but significantly reduced in all four CD4+ subsets of Type 1 diabetes patients.

Approximately 100 mL of blood, on average, came from one heparinised draw per donor. As every portion of the isolated RNA was reverse transcribed, the sequencing read expressed TCRB transcripts. Clones were sequenced by immunoSEQ multiplex PCR, and TCRdb holds only the in-frame ones, with some missing. The sample lists over 100,000 clones; 40% were seen once. The specimen was stem cell memory CD4+ T cells from blood. This sequence originates from a young woman in good health.

The CDR3: CASSWGGQGQGYTF. The CDR3 nucleotides are TGCGCCAGCAGCTGGGGCGGACAGGGTCAGGGCTACACCTTC. V and J are TRBV5-1 and TRBJ1-2, with 8 bases aligning to TRBD1. V gave up 3 bases and J gave up 8 bases; unmatched junction bases: 9. CDR3 length: 14 amino acids. Germline CDR1 and CDR2: SGHRS and YFSETQ.